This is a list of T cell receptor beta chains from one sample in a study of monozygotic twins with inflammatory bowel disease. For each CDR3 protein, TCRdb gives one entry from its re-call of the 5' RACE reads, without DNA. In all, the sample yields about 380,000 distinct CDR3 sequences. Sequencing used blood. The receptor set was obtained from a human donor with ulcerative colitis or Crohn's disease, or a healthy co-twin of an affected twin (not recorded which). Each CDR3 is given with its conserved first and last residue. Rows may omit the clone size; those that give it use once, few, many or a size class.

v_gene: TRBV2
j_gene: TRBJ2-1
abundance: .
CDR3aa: CASSEVRQALF

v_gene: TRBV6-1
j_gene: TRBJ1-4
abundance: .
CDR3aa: CASILNPSANEKLFF

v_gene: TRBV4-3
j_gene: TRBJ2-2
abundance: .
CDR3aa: CASNYRVGYEAGELFF

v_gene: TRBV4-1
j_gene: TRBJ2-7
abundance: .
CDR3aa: CASSQEYVYGAYEQYF

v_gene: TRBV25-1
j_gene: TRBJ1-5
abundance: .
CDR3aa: CASSEAGSGNQPQHF

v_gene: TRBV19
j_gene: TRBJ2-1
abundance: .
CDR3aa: CASSIRGDPYNEQFF

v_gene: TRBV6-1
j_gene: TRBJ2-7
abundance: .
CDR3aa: CASKGGFGLQTYEQYF

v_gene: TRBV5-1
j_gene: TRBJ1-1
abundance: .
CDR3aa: CASMTQLNTEAFF

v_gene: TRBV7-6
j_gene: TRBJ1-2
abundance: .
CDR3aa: CASSLVPTGGNYGYTF

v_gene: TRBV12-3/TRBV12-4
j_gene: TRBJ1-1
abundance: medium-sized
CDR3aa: CASSPRGLVEAFF

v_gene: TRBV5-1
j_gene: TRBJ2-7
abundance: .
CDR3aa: CASSAQGAGEQYF

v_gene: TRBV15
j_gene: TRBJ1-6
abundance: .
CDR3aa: CATSRDPNSPLHF

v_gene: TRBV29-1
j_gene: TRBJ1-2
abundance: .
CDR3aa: CSVEDQTVSDTF

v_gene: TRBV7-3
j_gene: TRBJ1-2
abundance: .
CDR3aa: CASSPHPGGVGGGYTF

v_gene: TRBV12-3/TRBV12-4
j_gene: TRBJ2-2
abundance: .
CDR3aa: CASSRDRGLTGELFF

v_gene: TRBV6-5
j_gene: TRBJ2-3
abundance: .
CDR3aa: CASSSYQDYHNTDTQYF

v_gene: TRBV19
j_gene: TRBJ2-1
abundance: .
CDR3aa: CASNEAQALYNEQFF

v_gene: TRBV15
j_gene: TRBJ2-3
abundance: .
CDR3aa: CATSREVDTDTQYF

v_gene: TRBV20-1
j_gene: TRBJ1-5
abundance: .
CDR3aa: CSARDPSQPQHF